This T cell receptor beta chain was retrieved from a study of blood T cells in healthy people across ages. V lost 8 bases and J lost 11; bases outside the gene matches: 12. The CDR3 extends over 13 amino acids. The germline CDR1 and CDR2 sequences are DFQATT and SNEGSKA (reference sequence). Next came a second PCR, run for about 7 to 11 cycles, which used a sample-barcoded 5' primer along with a J-beta primer mix. TCRdb independently ran MiXCR on the 5' RACE reads; one entry per CDR3 protein. The sample has some 1.4 million distinct CDR3 sequences; about 40% are singletons. This clonotype was seen repeatedly, ten times or more.

The source of this sequence is a woman younger than 35 in good health. The sequencing input was blood. The rearrangement joins TRBV20-1 to TRBJ2-5, with TRBD2 matching over 12 bases. CDR3 residues: CSLLAGGPGEQYF. In nucleotides, the CDR3 is TGCAGTTTACTAGCGGGAGGCCCAGGGGAGCAGTACTTC.